This T cell receptor beta chain was recorded in a study of OX40 agonist ivuxolimab in advanced cancers. General study findings and limits: Expanded peripheral T cell antigen specificity was not determined. On average, CD8+ T cells showed a greater number of expanded clones than CD4+. Some nonresponders additionally presented with little normalized T-cell clonal expansion.

Libraries were prepared by immunoSEQ multiplex PCR; TCRdb keeps only in-frame clonotypes and omits some of them. Of roughly 60,000 clones listed, about 89% are singletons. Blood was sampled at baseline, cycle 4 day 1, and cycle 7 day 1. Notes on this clone: Its specificity is unknown.

Germline values: CDR1 MNHNY, CDR2 SVGAGI (reference sequence). This CDR3 is 14 amino acids long. Trimming pared 2 bases from V and 6 bases from J, leaving 11 bases between. The TCR originated in an adult with an advanced solid tumor such as melanoma, head and neck, liver or kidney cancer. V usage is TRBV6-6 and J usage is TRBJ2-1, with D possibly TRBD2 on 6 matching bases. Sample: CD4+ or CD8+ T cells sorted from blood, taken in a trial of the OX40 agonist ivuxolimab. The CDR3 DNA is TGTGCCAGCAGTTACGCGCGCGGGATCAATGAGCAGTTCTTC. Protein: CASSYARGINEQFF.